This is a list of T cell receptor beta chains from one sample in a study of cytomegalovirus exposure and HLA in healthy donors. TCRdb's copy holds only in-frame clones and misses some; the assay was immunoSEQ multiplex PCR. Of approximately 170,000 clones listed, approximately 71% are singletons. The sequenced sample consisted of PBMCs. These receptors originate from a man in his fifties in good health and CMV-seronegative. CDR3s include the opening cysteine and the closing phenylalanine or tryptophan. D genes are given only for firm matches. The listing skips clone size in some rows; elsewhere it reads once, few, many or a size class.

CDR3nt: TGCGCCAGCAGCGAGACAGGGGAGGGCGGGGAGCTGTTTTTT; CDR3aa: CASSETGEGGELFF; d_gene: -; len: 14; abundance: -; j_gene: TRBJ2-2; v_gene: TRBV5-1
CDR3nt: TGCGCCAGCAGCGACTACCCCGGTTCGAACGATGAGCAGTTCTTC; CDR3aa: CASSDYPGSNDEQFF; d_gene: -; len: 15; abundance: -; j_gene: TRBJ2-1; v_gene: TRBV10-2
CDR3nt: TGTGCCAGCAGCCGTCCGGGACAGGGATGGTACGAGCAGTACTTC; CDR3aa: CASSRPGQGWYEQYF; d_gene: TRBD1; len: 15; abundance: -; j_gene: TRBJ2-7; v_gene: TRBV11-2
CDR3nt: TGTGCCAGCAGTTTAGGGACAGGGTGGGACGAGCAGTACTTC; CDR3aa: CASSLGTGWDEQYF; d_gene: TRBD1; len: 14; abundance: -; j_gene: TRBJ2-7; v_gene: TRBV27
CDR3nt: TGCGCCAGCAGTCAGGGGCTAGCGGGGGGCCAAGAGACCCAGTACTTC; CDR3aa: CASSQGLAGGQETQYF; d_gene: TRBD2; len: 16; abundance: -; j_gene: TRBJ2-5; v_gene: TRBV5-1
CDR3nt: TGCGCCAGCAGCCAACCAACGGAGGGGCGCTATGGCTACACCTTC; CDR3aa: CASSQPTEGRYGYTF; d_gene: -; len: 15; abundance: once; j_gene: TRBJ1-2; v_gene: TRBV4-1
CDR3nt: TGTGCCAGCAGCTTCGGGACTTCTTTTAACACCGGGGAGCTGTTTTTT; CDR3aa: CASSFGTSFNTGELFF; d_gene: -; len: 16; abundance: -; j_gene: TRBJ2-2; v_gene: TRBV7-9
CDR3nt: TGTGCCAGCAGCTCCGGACTAGCGGGGGCCGTCACCGGGGAGCTGTTTTTT; CDR3aa: CASSSGLAGAVTGELFF; d_gene: TRBD2; len: 17; abundance: -; j_gene: TRBJ2-2; v_gene: TRBV5-8
CDR3nt: TGCGCCAGCAGCCAAGAAGGTACTAGCAGGTACGAGCAGTACTTC; CDR3aa: CASSQEGTSRYEQYF; d_gene: -; len: 15; abundance: -; j_gene: TRBJ2-7; v_gene: TRBV4-3
CDR3nt: TGTGCCAGCAGCGAATGGACAGGGGCCTCTACGAGGGAGTACTTC; CDR3aa: CASSEWTGASTREYF; d_gene: TRBD1; len: 15; abundance: -; j_gene: TRBJ2-7; v_gene: TRBV7-9
CDR3nt: TGTGCCAGCAGCGTGTCAGGGGACACTGAAGCTTTCTTT; CDR3aa: CASSVSGDTEAFF; d_gene: -; len: 13; abundance: -; j_gene: TRBJ1-1; v_gene: TRBV9
CDR3nt: TGTGCCAGTAGTCCTCTCCCCTCCACAGGGGGGGTTGCCTACACCTTC; CDR3aa: CASSPLPSTGGVAYTF; d_gene: TRBD1; len: 16; abundance: -; j_gene: TRBJ1-2; v_gene: TRBV19
CDR3nt: TGTGCCAGCAGCTTAGGGGGATCTACAGGGGTTGGCGAGCAGTTCTTC; CDR3aa: CASSLGGSTGVGEQFF; d_gene: TRBD1; len: 16; abundance: -; j_gene: TRBJ2-1; v_gene: TRBV11-3
CDR3nt: TGTGCCAGCAGCTTAGGCGGGGGGCTCACAGATACGCAGTATTTT; CDR3aa: CASSLGGGLTDTQYF; d_gene: TRBD2; len: 15; abundance: -; j_gene: TRBJ2-3; v_gene: TRBV7-3
CDR3nt: TGTGCCAGCAGTGTCCTCAGTGACAAGCCCTACGAGCAGTACTTC; CDR3aa: CASSVLSDKPYEQYF; d_gene: -; len: 15; abundance: few; j_gene: TRBJ2-7; v_gene: TRBV25-1
CDR3nt: TGTGCTAGTGGTTTGGTACTCTCTCCTACAGGGAACACTGAAGCTTTCTTT; CDR3aa: CASGLVLSPTGNTEAFF; d_gene: -; len: 17; abundance: -; j_gene: TRBJ1-1; v_gene: TRBV12-5
CDR3nt: TGCGCCAGCAGCCCCCGATTAGGTGTGCGGGACAGGGGAAACACCGGGGAGCTGTTTTTT; CDR3aa: CASSPRLGVRDRGNTGELFF; d_gene: TRBD1; len: 20; abundance: once; j_gene: TRBJ2-2; v_gene: TRBV4-1
CDR3nt: TGTGCCAGCAGTTTATTCCGGACTAGTCAGTACTTC; CDR3aa: CASSLFRTSQYF; d_gene: TRBD2; len: 12; abundance: few; j_gene: TRBJ2-7; v_gene: TRBV28
CDR3nt: TGTGCCAGCAGCTTAGGACAGTACACTGAAGCTTTCTTT; CDR3aa: CASSLGQYTEAFF; d_gene: -; len: 13; abundance: -; j_gene: TRBJ1-1; v_gene: TRBV7-9
CDR3nt: TGCGCCAGCAGCCGTATTACAGGGGGCGTCTATGGCTACACCTTC; CDR3aa: CASSRITGGVYGYTF; d_gene: TRBD1; len: 15; abundance: few; j_gene: TRBJ1-2; v_gene: TRBV4-1
CDR3nt: TGTGCCAGCAGTAGACGACAGGGCACCTACGAGCAGTACTTC; CDR3aa: CASSRRQGTYEQYF; d_gene: TRBD1; len: 14; abundance: -; j_gene: TRBJ2-7; v_gene: TRBV6-5
CDR3nt: TGTGCCAGCAGCCGGACAGGGGAGAATACGCAGTATTTT; CDR3aa: CASSRTGENTQYF; d_gene: TRBD1; len: 13; abundance: -; j_gene: TRBJ2-3; v_gene: TRBV7-7
CDR3nt: TGTGCCAGTAGCGATGCAGGGCCTCTAGGGGAAAAACTGTTTTTT; CDR3aa: CASSDAGPLGEKLFF; d_gene: -; len: 15; abundance: -; j_gene: TRBJ1-4; v_gene: TRBV19
CDR3nt: TGCGCCAGCAGCCAAGATCGGCAGGGGAAGTATGGCTACACCTTC; CDR3aa: CASSQDRQGKYGYTF; d_gene: -; len: 15; abundance: -; j_gene: TRBJ1-2; v_gene: TRBV4-1
CDR3nt: TGTGCCAGCAAAAACCAGACAGGGGGCAGGTTTGAAGCTTTCTTT; CDR3aa: CASKNQTGGRFEAFF; d_gene: TRBD1; len: 15; abundance: few; j_gene: TRBJ1-1; v_gene: TRBV11-2
CDR3nt: TGTGCCAGCAGTTTGGGTGGCCGGGTTACTGAAGCTTTCTTT; CDR3aa: CASSLGGRVTEAFF; d_gene: -; len: 14; abundance: few; j_gene: TRBJ1-1; v_gene: TRBV27
CDR3nt: TGTGCCAGCAGCCGAGAAGCTACAGGGGACACTGAAGCTTTCTTT; CDR3aa: CASSREATGDTEAFF; d_gene: TRBD1; len: 15; abundance: few; j_gene: TRBJ1-1; v_gene: TRBV7-8
CDR3nt: TGCGCCAGCAGCAACCCAGGGTATGGCTACACCTTC; CDR3aa: CASSNPGYGYTF; d_gene: -; len: 12; abundance: -; j_gene: TRBJ1-2; v_gene: TRBV5-1
CDR3nt: TGTGCCAGCAGCTTGGGACTAGCTACCTACGAGCAGTACTTC; CDR3aa: CASSLGLATYEQYF; d_gene: TRBD2; len: 14; abundance: -; j_gene: TRBJ2-7; v_gene: TRBV13
CDR3nt: TGCGCCAGCAGCCCCAGCGGGGTCCCGGAAGCTTTCTTT; CDR3aa: CASSPSGVPEAFF; d_gene: -; len: 13; abundance: few; j_gene: TRBJ1-1; v_gene: TRBV5-1
CDR3nt: TGTGCCAGCAGCTTACGATCCGGGACAGGGAGGACAGATACGCAGTATTTT; CDR3aa: CASSLRSGTGRTDTQYF; d_gene: TRBD1; len: 17; abundance: -; j_gene: TRBJ2-3; v_gene: TRBV5-6
CDR3nt: TGCGCCAGCAGCCCCAGGACTAGCGGGGGGCGGCAAGAGACCCAGTACTTC; CDR3aa: CASSPRTSGGRQETQYF; d_gene: TRBD2; len: 17; abundance: -; j_gene: TRBJ2-5; v_gene: TRBV4-1
CDR3nt: TGCGCCAGCAGCCAAGATGCTAGCGGGGGGGCGAGAGAGCAGTTCTTC; CDR3aa: CASSQDASGGAREQFF; d_gene: TRBD2; len: 16; abundance: -; j_gene: TRBJ2-1; v_gene: TRBV4-3
CDR3nt: TGTGCCAGCAGCGCCGCCCCGGGACAGGCTACGAACACCGGGGAGCTGTTTTTT; CDR3aa: CASSAAPGQATNTGELFF; d_gene: TRBD1; len: 18; abundance: -; j_gene: TRBJ2-2; v_gene: TRBV9
CDR3nt: TGCGCCAGCAGCTTGGGGGGCGGGAATTCCTACGAGCAGTACTTC; CDR3aa: CASSLGGGNSYEQYF; d_gene: -; len: 15; abundance: -; j_gene: TRBJ2-7; v_gene: TRBV5-1
CDR3nt: TGTGCCAGCTCACCAGACAGGGGACGGTCACCCCTCCACTTT; CDR3aa: CASSPDRGRSPLHF; d_gene: TRBD1; len: 14; abundance: -; j_gene: TRBJ1-6; v_gene: TRBV18
CDR3nt: TGTGCCAGCAGTACTCGCCCCACCGGGGAGCTGTTTTTT; CDR3aa: CASSTRPTGELFF; d_gene: -; len: 13; abundance: -; j_gene: TRBJ2-2; v_gene: TRBV7-3
CDR3nt: TGTGCCAGCAGTTACTCGAGGGCCCGGGACACTGAAGCTTTCTTT; CDR3aa: CASSYSRARDTEAFF; d_gene: -; len: 15; abundance: -; j_gene: TRBJ1-1; v_gene: TRBV6-5
CDR3nt: TGTGCCAGCAGCGTAGATGGAGAGGTTAGCTATGGCTACACCTTC; CDR3aa: CASSVDGEVSYGYTF; d_gene: -; len: 15; abundance: -; j_gene: TRBJ1-2; v_gene: TRBV9
CDR3nt: TGTGCCAGCAGGGGTACACTGAGGAGCTCCTACGAGCAGTACTTC; CDR3aa: CASRGTLRSSYEQYF; d_gene: -; len: 15; abundance: -; j_gene: TRBJ2-7; v_gene: TRBV6-5
CDR3nt: TGTGCCACCAGCCTGGAAGGGGCTCACGGGGAGCTGTTTTTT; CDR3aa: CATSLEGAHGELFF; d_gene: -; len: 14; abundance: -; j_gene: TRBJ2-2; v_gene: TRBV15
CDR3nt: TGTGCCAGCACTAACAGGGGGTCCTACGAGCAGTACTTC; CDR3aa: CASTNRGSYEQYF; d_gene: TRBD1; len: 13; abundance: few; j_gene: TRBJ2-7; v_gene: TRBV6-1
CDR3nt: TGTGCTAGCAGCCCCCGAGGACTTCCCGATACGCAGTATTTT; CDR3aa: CASSPRGLPDTQYF; d_gene: -; len: 14; abundance: once; j_gene: TRBJ2-3; v_gene: TRBV7-7
CDR3nt: TGTGCCAGCAGCCCACTAGCGGGGGGGGTCAATGAGCAGTTCTTC; CDR3aa: CASSPLAGGVNEQFF; d_gene: TRBD2; len: 15; abundance: -; j_gene: TRBJ2-1; v_gene: TRBV4-2
CDR3nt: TGCGCCAGCAGCTTGGAGGGGGACTCCTACAATGAGCAGTTCTTC; CDR3aa: CASSLEGDSYNEQFF; d_gene: -; len: 15; abundance: once; j_gene: TRBJ2-1; v_gene: TRBV5-1
CDR3nt: TGTGCCAGCAGTTACTCGATCCCAGGGGGGACTGAAGCTTTCTTT; CDR3aa: CASSYSIPGGTEAFF; d_gene: TRBD1; len: 15; abundance: -; j_gene: TRBJ1-1; v_gene: TRBV6-5
CDR3nt: TGTGCCAGCATCCTAGCCGGGACAGGGGAAGAGACCCAGTACTTC; CDR3aa: CASILAGTGEETQYF; d_gene: TRBD1; len: 15; abundance: -; j_gene: TRBJ2-5; v_gene: TRBV7-9
CDR3nt: TGTGCCAGCAGCTCTGGACAGCCATACAACTATGGCTACACCTTC; CDR3aa: CASSSGQPYNYGYTF; d_gene: -; len: 15; abundance: few; j_gene: TRBJ1-2; v_gene: TRBV5-6
CDR3nt: TGTGCCAGCAGCCAAGATCGAAGTGCGGTGGGGGGGCCCGGGGAGCTGTTTTTT; CDR3aa: CASSQDRSAVGGPGELFF; d_gene: -; len: 18; abundance: -; j_gene: TRBJ2-2; v_gene: TRBV14
CDR3nt: TGTGCCAGCAGTCGGACTAGCGGTTACGAGCAGTACTTC; CDR3aa: CASSRTSGYEQYF; d_gene: TRBD2; len: 13; abundance: few; j_gene: TRBJ2-7; v_gene: TRBV7-3
CDR3nt: TGTGCCAGCAGCTTCGGAGTGAGCTCCGAGCAGTACTTC; CDR3aa: CASSFGVSSEQYF; d_gene: -; len: 13; abundance: -; j_gene: TRBJ2-7; v_gene: TRBV7-6
CDR3nt: TGTGCCAGCAGTTTAGGAAACCCAGGGACAGATACGCAGTATTTT; CDR3aa: CASSLGNPGTDTQYF; d_gene: -; len: 15; abundance: -; j_gene: TRBJ2-3; v_gene: TRBV28